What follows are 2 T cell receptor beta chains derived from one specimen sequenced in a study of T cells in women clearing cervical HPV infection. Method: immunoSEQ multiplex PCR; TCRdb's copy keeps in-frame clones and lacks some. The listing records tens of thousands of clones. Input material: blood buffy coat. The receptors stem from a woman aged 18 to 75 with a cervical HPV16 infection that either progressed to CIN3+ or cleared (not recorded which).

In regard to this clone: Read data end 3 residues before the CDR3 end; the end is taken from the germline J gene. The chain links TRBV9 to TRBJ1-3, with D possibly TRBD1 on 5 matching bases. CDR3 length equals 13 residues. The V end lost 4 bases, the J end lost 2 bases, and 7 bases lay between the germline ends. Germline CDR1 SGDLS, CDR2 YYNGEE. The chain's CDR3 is CASSPRAGNTIYF. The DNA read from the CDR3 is TGTGCCAGCAGCCCCAGGGCTGGAAACACC.

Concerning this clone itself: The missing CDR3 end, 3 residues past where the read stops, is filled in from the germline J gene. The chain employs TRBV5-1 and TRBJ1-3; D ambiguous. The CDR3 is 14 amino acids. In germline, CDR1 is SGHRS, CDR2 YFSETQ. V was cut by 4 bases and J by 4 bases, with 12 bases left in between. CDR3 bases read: TGCGCCAGCAGCCCCCAGGCCAAGGGAAACACC. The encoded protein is CASSPQAKGNT. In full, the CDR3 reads CASSPQAKGNTIYF.